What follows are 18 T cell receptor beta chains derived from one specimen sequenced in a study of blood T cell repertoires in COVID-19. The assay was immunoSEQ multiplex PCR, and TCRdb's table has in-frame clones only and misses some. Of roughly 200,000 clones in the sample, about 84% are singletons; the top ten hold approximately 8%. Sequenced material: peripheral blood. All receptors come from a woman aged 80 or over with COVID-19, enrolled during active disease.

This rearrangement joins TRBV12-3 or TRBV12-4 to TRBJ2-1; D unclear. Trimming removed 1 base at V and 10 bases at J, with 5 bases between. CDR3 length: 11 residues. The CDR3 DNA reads TGTGCCAGCAGTTTAGGTAGAGAGCAGTTCTTC. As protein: CASSLGREQFF.

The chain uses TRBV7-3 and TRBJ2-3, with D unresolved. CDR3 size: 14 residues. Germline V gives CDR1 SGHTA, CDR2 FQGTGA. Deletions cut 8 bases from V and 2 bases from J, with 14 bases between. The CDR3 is CASGHGSNTDTQYF. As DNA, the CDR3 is TGTGCCAGCGGGCACGGCTCAAACACAGATACGCAGTATTTT.

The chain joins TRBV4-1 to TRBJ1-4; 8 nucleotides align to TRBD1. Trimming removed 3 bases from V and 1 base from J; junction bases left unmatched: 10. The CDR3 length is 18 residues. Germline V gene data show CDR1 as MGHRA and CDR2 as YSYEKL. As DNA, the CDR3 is TGCGCCAGCAGCCACAAACAGGGGGTTAGGCTAACTAATGAAAAACTGTTTTTT. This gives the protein CASSHKQGVRLTNEKLFF.

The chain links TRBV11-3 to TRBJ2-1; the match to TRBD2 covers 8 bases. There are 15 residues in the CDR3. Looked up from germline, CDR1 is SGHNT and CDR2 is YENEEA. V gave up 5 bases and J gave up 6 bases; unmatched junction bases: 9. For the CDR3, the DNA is TGTGCCAGCAGCCTCCTGTCGGGAGGGGTCAATGAGCAGTTCTTC. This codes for CASSLLSGGVNEQFF.

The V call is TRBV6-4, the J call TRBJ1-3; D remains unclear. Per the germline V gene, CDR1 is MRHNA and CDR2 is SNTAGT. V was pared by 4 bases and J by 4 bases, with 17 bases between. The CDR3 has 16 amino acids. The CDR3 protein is CASSVIAGSMGNTIYF. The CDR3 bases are TGTGCCAGCAGTGTGATTGCGGGTTCTATGGGAAACACCATATATTTT.

The CDR3: CASSQTRTGAYTF. The CDR3 DNA reads TGTGCCAGCAGCCAAACAAGGACAGGCGCCTACACCTTC. The chain joins TRBV3-1 (or the pseudogene TRBV3-2) to TRBJ1-2; 7 bases are shared with TRBD1. The J segment lost 10 bases and the V segment lost 2 bases, leaving 7 bases of the junction unmatched. The CDR3 spans 13 residues. The germline V gene encodes CDR1 LGHDT and CDR2 YNNKEL (reference sequence).

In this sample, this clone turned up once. DNA for the CDR3: TGCGCCAGCAGCAAGGGAACGGGGAGCCTTTGGAATGAGCAGTTCTTC. Encoded protein: CASSKGTGSLWNEQFF. The genes are TRBV5-1 and TRBJ2-1, with a weak D call TRBD2 (5 bases). Germline V gene lookup returns CDR1 SGHRS and CDR2 YFSETQ. CDR3 length equals 16 residues. The V end lost 4 bases, the J end lost 7 bases, and 21 bases lay between the germline ends.

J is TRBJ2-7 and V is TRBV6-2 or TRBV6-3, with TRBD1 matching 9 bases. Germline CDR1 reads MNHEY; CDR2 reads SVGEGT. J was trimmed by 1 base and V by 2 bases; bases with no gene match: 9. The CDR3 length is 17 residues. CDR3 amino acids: CASSYRQNRGRSYEQYF. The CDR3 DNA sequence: TGTGCCAGCAGTTACCGGCAAAACAGGGGGCGATCCTACGAGCAGTACTTC.

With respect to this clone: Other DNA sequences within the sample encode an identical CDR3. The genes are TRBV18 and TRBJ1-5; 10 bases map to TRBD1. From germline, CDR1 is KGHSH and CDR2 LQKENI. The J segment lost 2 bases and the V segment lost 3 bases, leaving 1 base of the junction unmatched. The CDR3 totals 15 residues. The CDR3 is CASSPGTGGNQPQHF. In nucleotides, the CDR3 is TGTGCCAGCTCACCCGGGACAGGGGGCAATCAGCCCCAGCATTTT.

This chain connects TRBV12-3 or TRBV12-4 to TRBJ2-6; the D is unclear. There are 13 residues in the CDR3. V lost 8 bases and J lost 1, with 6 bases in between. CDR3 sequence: CASLSSGANVLTF. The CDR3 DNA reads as TGTGCCAGCCTCTCTTCTGGGGCCAACGTCCTGACTTTC.

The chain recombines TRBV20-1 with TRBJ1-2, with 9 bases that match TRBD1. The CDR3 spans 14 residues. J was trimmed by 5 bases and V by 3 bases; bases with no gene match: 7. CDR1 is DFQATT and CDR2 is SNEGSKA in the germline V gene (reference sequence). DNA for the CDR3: TGCAGTGCTAGTTCGACAGGGGGGAAGTATGGCTACACCTTC. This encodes CSASSTGGKYGYTF.

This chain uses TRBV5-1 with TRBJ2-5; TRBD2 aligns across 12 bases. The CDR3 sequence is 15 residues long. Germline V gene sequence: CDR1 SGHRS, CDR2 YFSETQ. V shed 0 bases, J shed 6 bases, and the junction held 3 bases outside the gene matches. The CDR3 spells CASSLELAGGKTQYF. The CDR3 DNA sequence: TGCGCCAGCAGCTTGGAACTAGCGGGGGGCAAGACCCAGTACTTC.

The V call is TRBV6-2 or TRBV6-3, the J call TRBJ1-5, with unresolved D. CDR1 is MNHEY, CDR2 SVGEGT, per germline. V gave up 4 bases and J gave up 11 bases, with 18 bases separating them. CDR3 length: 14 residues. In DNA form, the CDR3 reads TGTGCCAGCAGTTTTCCCAAACCCGATCGGGCCCAGCATTTT. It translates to CASSFPKPDRAQHF.

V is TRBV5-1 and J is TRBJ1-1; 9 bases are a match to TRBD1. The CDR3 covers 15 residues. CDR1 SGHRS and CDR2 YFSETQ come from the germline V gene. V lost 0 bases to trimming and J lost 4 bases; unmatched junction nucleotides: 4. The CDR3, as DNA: TGCGCCAGCAGCTTGGGGGACAGGGTTGGCACTGAAGCTTTCTTT. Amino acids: CASSLGDRVGTEAFF.

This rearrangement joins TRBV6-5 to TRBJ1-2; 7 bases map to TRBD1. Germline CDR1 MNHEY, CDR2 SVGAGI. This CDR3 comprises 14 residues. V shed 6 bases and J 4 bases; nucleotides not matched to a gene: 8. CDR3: CASSGGGVGYGYTF. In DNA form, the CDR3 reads TGTGCCAGCAGCGGAGGGGGCGTAGGCTATGGCTACACCTTC.

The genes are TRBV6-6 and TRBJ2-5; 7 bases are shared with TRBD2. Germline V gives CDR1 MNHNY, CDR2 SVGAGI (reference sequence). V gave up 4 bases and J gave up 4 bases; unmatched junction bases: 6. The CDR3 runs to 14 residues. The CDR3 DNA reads TGTGCCAGCAGTTCCCCTGGGGGGGGAGAGACCCAGTACTTC. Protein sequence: CASSSPGGGETQYF.

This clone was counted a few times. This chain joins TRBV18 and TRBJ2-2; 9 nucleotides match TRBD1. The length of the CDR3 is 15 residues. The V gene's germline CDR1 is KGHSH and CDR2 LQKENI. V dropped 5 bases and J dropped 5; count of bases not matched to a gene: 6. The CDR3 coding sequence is TGTGCCAGCTCAACGGGACAGGGCCGAACCGGGGAGCTGTTTTTT. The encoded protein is CASSTGQGRTGELFF.

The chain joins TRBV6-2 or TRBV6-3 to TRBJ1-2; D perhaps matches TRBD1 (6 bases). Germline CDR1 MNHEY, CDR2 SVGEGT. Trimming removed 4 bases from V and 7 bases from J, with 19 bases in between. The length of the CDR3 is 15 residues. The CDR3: CASSLDSGTILGYTF. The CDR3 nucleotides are TGTGCCAGCAGTTTGGATTCCGGGACAATCCTTGGCTACACCTTC.